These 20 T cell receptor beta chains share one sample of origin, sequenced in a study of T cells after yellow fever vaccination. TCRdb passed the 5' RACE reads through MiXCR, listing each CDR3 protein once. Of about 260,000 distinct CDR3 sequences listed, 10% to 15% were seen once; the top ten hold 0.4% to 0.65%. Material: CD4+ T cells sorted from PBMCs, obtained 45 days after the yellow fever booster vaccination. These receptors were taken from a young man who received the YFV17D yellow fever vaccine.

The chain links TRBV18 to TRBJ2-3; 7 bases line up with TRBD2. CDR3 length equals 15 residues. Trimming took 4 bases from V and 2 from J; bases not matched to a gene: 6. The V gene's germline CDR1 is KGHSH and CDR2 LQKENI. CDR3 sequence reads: CASSRDYTATDTQYF. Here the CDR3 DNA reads TGTGCCAGCTCACGGGACTACACCGCCACAGATACGCAGTATTTT.

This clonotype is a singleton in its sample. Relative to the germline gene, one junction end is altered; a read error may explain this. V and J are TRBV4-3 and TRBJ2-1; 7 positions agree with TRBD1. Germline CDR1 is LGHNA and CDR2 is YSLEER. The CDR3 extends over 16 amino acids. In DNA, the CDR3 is TGCGCCAGAAGCCAAGAAACAGGGGCCCGGGGCAATGAGCAGTTCTTC. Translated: CARSQETGARGNEQFF.

CDR3: CASSLDKGYNEQFF. The CDR3 region has the DNA TGCGCCAGCAGCTTGGACAAGGGGTACAATGAGCAGTTCTTC. The chain has TRBV5-1 and TRBJ2-1, with a tentative D call TRBD1 (5 bases). The CDR3 loop spans 14 amino acids. V lost 0 bases, J lost 4 bases, and 8 bases lay in between. Germline lookup yields CDR1 SGHRS and CDR2 YFSETQ.

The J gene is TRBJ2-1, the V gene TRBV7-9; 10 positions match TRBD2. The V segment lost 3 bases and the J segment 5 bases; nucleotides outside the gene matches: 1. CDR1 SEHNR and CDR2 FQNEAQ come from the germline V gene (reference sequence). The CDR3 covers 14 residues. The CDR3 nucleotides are TGTGCCAGCAGCTTCGGGACTAGCGACAATGAGCAGTTCTTC. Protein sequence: CASSFGTSDNEQFF.

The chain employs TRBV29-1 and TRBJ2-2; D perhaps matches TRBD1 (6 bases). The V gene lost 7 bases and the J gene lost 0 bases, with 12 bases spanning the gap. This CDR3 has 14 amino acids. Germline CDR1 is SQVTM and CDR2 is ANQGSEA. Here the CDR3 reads CSASRDTNTGELFF. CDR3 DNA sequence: TGCAGCGCCTCCCGGGACACGAACACCGGGGAGCTGTTTTTT.

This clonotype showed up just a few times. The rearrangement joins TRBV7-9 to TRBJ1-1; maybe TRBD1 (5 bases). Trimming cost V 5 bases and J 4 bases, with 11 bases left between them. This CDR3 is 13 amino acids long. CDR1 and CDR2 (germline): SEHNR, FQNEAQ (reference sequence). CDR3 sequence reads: CASSPMGGTEAFF. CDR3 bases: TGTGCCAGCAGCCCAATGGGGGGCACTGAAGCTTTCTTT.

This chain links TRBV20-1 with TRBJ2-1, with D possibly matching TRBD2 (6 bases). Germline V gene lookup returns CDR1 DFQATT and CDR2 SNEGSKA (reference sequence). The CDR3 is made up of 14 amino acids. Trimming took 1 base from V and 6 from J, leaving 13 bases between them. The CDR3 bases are TGCAGTGCTAGAGCCCCGGGGGTCTTCAATGAGCAGTTCTTC. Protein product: CSARAPGVFNEQFF.

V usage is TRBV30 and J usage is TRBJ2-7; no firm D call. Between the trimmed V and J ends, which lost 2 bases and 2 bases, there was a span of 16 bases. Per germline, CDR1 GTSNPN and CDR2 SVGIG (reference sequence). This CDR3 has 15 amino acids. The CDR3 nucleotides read TGTGCCTGGAGTTTGGTTAGAAAAGGGACCTACGAGCAGTACTTC. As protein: CAWSLVRKGTYEQYF.

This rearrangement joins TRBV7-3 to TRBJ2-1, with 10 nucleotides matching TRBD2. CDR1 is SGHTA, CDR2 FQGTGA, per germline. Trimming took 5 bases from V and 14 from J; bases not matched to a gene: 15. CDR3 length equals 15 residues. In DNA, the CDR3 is TGTGCCAGCAGCCCCACGCCGGGACTAGCGACAAGCAAGTTCTTC. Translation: CASSPTPGLATSKFF.

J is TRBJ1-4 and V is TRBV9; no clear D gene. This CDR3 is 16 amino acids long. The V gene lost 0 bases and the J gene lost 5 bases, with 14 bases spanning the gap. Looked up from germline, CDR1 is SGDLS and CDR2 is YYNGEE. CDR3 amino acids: CASSVAPGPANEKLFF. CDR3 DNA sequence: TGTGCCAGCAGCGTAGCTCCAGGCCCCGCAAATGAAAAACTGTTTTTT. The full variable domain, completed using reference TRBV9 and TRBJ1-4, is DSGVTQTPKHLITATGQRVTLRCSPRSGDLSVYWYQQSLDQGLQFLIQYYNGEERAKGNILERFSAQQFPDLHSELNLSSLELGDSALYFCASSVAPGPANEKLFFGSGTQLSVL.

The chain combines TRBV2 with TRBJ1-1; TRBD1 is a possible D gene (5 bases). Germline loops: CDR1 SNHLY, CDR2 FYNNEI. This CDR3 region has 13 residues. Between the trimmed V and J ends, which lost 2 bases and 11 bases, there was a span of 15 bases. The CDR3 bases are TGTGCCAGCAGTGAATGGGGGGAGGGTCCCGCTTTCTTT. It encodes CASSEWGEGPAFF.

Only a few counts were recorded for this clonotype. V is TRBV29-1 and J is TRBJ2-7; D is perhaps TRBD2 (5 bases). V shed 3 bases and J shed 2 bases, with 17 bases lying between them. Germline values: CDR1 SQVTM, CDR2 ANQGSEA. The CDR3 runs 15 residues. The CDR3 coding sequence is TGCAGCGTTGAGGAAGGAGGAGGAAAGGCCTACGAGCAGTACTTC. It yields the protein CSVEEGGGKAYEQYF.

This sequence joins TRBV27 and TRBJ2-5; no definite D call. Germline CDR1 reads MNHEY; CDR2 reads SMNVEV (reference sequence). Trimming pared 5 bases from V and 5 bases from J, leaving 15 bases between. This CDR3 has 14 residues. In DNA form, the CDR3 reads TGTGCCAGCAGTCCCGGGCAGGTTCGCGAGACCCAGTACTTC. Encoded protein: CASSPGQVRETQYF.

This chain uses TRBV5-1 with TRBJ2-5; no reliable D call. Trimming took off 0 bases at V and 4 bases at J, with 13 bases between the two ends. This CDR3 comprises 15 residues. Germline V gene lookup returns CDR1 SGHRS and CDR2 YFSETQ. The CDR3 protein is CASSLVPGMVETQYF. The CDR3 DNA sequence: TGCGCCAGCAGCTTGGTACCGGGTATGGTAGAGACCCAGTACTTC.

DNA for the CDR3: TGCGCCAGCAGCTTGGAGGTCCTAGCGGCCGCTTTTAAGAACGAGCAGTACTTC. Amino acid sequence: CASSLEVLAAAFKNEQYF. This chain joins TRBV5-1 and TRBJ2-7, with 7 bases that match TRBD2. V shed 0 bases, J shed 5 bases, and the junction held 17 bases outside the gene matches. The CDR3 is 18 residues long. Germline V CDR1 and CDR2: SGHRS, YFSETQ. Full variable domain (outside the CDR3, taken from reference TRBV5-1 and TRBJ2-7): KAGVTQTPRYLIKTRGQQVTLSCSPISGHRSVSWYQQTPGQGLQFLFEYFSETQRNKGNFPGRFSGRQFSNSRSEMNVSTLELGDSALYLCASSLEVLAAAFKNEQYFGPGTRLTVT.

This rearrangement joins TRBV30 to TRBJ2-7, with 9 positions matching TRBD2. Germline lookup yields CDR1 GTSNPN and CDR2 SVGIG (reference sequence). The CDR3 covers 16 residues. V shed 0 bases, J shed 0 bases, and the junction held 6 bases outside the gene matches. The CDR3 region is CAWSVRKAGGSYEQYF. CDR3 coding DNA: TGTGCCTGGAGTGTACGTAAAGCGGGAGGCTCCTACGAGCAGTACTTC.

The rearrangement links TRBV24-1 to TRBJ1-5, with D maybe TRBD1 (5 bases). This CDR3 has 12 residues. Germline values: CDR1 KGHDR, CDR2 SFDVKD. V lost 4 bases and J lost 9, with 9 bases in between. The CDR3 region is CATSDPGGPQHF. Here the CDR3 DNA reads TGTGCCACCAGTGACCCGGGGGGGCCCCAGCATTTT.

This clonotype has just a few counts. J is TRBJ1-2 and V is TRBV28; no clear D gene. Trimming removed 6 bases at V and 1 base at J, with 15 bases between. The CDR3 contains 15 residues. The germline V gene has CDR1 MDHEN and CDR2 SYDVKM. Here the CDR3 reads CASSSSGLDNYGYTF. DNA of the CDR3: TGTGCCAGCAGCTCCTCGGGGTTAGATAACTATGGCTACACCTTC.

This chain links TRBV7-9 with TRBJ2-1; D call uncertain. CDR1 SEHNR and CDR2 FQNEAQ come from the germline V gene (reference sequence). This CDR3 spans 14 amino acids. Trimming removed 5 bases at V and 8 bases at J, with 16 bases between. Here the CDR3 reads CASSLPGRNHEQFF. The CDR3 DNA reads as TGTGCCAGCAGCCTCCCCGGACGAAACCATGAGCAGTTCTTC.

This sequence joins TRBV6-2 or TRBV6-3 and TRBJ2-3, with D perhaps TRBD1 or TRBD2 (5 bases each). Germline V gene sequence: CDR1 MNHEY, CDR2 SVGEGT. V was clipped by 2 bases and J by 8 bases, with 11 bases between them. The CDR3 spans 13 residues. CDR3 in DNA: TGTGCCAGCAGTTACCATAGGGACGGTACGCAGTATTTT. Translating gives CASSYHRDGTQYF.